This T cell receptor (beta chain) was captured in a study of T cells in Graves' hyperthyroidism and ophthalmopathy. This clonotype showed up just a few times. Amplification of TCR beta CDR3 regions was performed using RNA transcripts as template. RT-PCR in the first round (using the HTBI primer set) targeted the TCR CDR3. Via MiXCR, TCRdb re-called the multiplex PCR reads, giving one row per CDR3 protein. The data contain about 640,000 distinct CDR3 sequences, more than 20% of them singletons. V lost 4 bases and J lost 6, with 23 bases in between. The CDR3 is 17 amino acids. Germline V gene data show CDR1 as SGDLS and CDR2 as YYNGEE.

Sequenced sample: blood. The sequence was collected from a man aged 30 to 45 with Graves' ophthalmopathy. This sequence joins TRBV9 and TRBJ2-1; perhaps TRBD1 as D (6 bases). CDR3 in amino acids: CASSPPPLTGVTNEQFF. CDR3 in DNA: TGTGCCAGCAGCCCCCCTCCTTTGACAGGAGTAACCAATGAGCAGTTCTTC.